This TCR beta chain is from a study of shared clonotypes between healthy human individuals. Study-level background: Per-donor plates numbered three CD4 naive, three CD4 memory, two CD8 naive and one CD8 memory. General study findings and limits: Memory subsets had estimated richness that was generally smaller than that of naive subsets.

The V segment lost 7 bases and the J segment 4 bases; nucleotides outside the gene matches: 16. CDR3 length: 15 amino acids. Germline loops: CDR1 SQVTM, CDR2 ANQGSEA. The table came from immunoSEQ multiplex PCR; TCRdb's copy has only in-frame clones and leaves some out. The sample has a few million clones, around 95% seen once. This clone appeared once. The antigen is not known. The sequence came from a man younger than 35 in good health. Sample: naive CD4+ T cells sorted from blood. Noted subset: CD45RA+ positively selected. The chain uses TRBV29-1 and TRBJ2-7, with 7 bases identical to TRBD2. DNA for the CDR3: TGCAGCGCCACGAGGGCTAGCGGAACCCTATACGAGCAGTACTTC. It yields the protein CSATRASGTLYEQYF.